The next 22 T cell receptor beta chains were all read from a single sample in a study of PD-1 blockade in classical Hodgkin lymphoma. Every patient relapsed after autologous stem cell transplantation, and brentuximab vedotin exposure varied. Profiling relied on immunoSEQ multiplex PCR, and the TCRdb table lists in-frame clones only, not all of them. The table includes just over 60,000 clones, about 91% detected once. This specimen was peripheral blood mononuclear cells (PBMCs), taken at baseline. These TCRs come from a human donor with classical Hodgkin lymphoma.

The chain has TRBV11-3 and TRBJ2-7, with D tentatively TRBD1 or TRBD2 (5 bases each). This CDR3 is built from 14 residues. Germline CDR1 and CDR2: SGHNT and YENEEA. Between the trimmed V and J ends, which lost 6 bases and 0 bases, there was a span of 12 bases. The CDR3 loop is CASSFRGSSYEQYF. In nucleotides, the CDR3 is TGTGCCAGCAGTTTCCGGGGCAGCTCCTACGAGCAGTACTTC.

The chain recombines TRBV7-7 with TRBJ2-5; D not certain. Trimming took 2 bases from V and 5 from J, leaving 12 bases between them. The CDR3 extends over 14 amino acids. Germline assignment: CDR1 SSHAT and CDR2 FNYEAQ (reference sequence). DNA for the CDR3: TGTGCCAGCAGCTTATCAGGCCCTGGGGAGACCCAGTACTTC. Protein: CASSLSGPGETQYF.

The V call is TRBV6-4, the J call TRBJ1-3, with D unclear. The ends were cut back, 0 bases at V and 3 bases at J, with 15 bases in the middle. CDR3 length equals 17 residues. Per germline, CDR1 MRHNA and CDR2 SNTAGT. In nucleotides, the CDR3 is TGTGCCAGCAGTGACTCCCTCGCCCAGAGTGGTGGAAACACCATATATTTT. Residues: CASSDSLAQSGGNTIYF.

The chain employs TRBV2 and TRBJ1-1; D not resolved. The germline gives CDR1 SNHLY, CDR2 FYNNEI. This CDR3 spans 8 amino acids. Here the CDR3 DNA reads TGTGCGCCCACTGAAGCTTTCTTT. Protein: CAPTEAFF.

The J gene is TRBJ1-1, the V gene TRBV6-5; D call uncertain. The CDR3 has 10 residues. CDR1 and CDR2 from the germline V gene are MNHEY and SVGAGI. The ends were cut back, 6 bases at V and 3 bases at J, with 2 bases in the middle. The CDR3 region is CASRHTEAFF. In nucleotides, the CDR3 is TGTGCCAGCAGGCACACTGAAGCTTTCTTT.

This clone was recorded only once. The chain links TRBV19 to TRBJ1-1; 10 nucleotides line up with TRBD1. The V gene's germline CDR1 is LNHDA and CDR2 SQIVND (reference sequence). This CDR3 spans 16 amino acids. The trim removed 5 bases at V and 6 bases at J, leaving 12 bases unmatched. CDR3 region: CASSPITGQGGAEAFF. CDR3 sequence (DNA): TGTGCCAGTAGTCCTATCACTGGACAGGGGGGAGCTGAAGCTTTCTTT.

The chain carries TRBV15 and TRBJ1-4, with 8 positions matching TRBD1. The ends lost 5 bases at V and 8 bases at J; junction bases unmatched: 13. The CDR3 spans 16 residues. Germline lookup yields CDR1 LNHNV and CDR2 YYDKDF (reference sequence). In DNA form, the CDR3 reads TGTGCCACCAGCCCGGACAGGGCCTTGGCGGGAGAAAAACTGTTTTTT. This gives the protein CATSPDRALAGEKLFF.

V gene TRBV7-3 combines with J gene TRBJ2-1; 7 bases map to TRBD1. The germline V gene has CDR1 SGHTA and CDR2 FQGTGA. The V and J ends lost 0 bases and 4 bases, in that order; junction bases with no gene match: 3. CDR3 size: 15 residues. In DNA form, the CDR3 reads TGTGCCAGCAGCTTAACAGGGGGCCTATACAATGAGCAGTTCTTC. Translating it yields CASSLTGGLYNEQFF.

This clone was counted between two and nine times. The V and J genes are TRBV19 and TRBJ1-5, with 8 bases matching TRBD1. The CDR3 loop spans 15 amino acids. The J segment lost 2 bases and the V segment lost 2 bases, leaving 2 bases of the junction unmatched. Germline lookup yields CDR1 LNHDA and CDR2 SQIVND (reference sequence). This CDR3 reads CASSISGGGNQPQHF. The CDR3 bases are TGTGCCAGTAGTATATCAGGGGGCGGCAATCAGCCCCAGCATTTT.

Written as DNA, the CDR3 is TGTGCCAGGGTCATACGGGCAGGGGACGCGAACACCGGGGAGCTGTTTTTT. This sequence encodes CARVIRAGDANTGELFF. The V and J genes are TRBV14 and TRBJ2-2; D possibly corresponds to TRBD1 (6 bases). With 9 bases removed from V and 0 bases from J, the gap between germline ends came to 20 bases. The CDR3 contains 17 residues. Germline V lookup: CDR1 SGHDN, CDR2 FVKESK.

This sequence joins TRBV5-6 and TRBJ2-3; D is unresolved. Between the trimmed V and J ends, which lost 4 bases and 5 bases, there was a span of 14 bases. Per germline, CDR1 SGHDT and CDR2 YYEEEE. This CDR3 comprises 14 residues. Here the CDR3 DNA reads TGTGCCAGCAGCATAGGGTACCGTGGAGATACGCAGTATTTT. Amino acids: CASSIGYRGDTQYF.

This clone appeared once. The V call is TRBV14, the J call TRBJ1-6, with D possibly TRBD1 on 5 matching bases. The CDR3 runs to 14 residues. V lost 4 bases and J lost 10, with 14 bases in between. CDR1 SGHDN and CDR2 FVKESK come from the germline V gene. The CDR3 DNA follows: TGTGCCAGCAGCCGTCGGGGGGAGGGCTCACCCCTCCACTTT. Protein product: CASSRRGEGSPLHF.

The chain recombines TRBV5-1 with TRBJ2-7; D call uncertain. Germline-derived CDR1 and CDR2 are SGHRS and YFSETQ. This CDR3 contains 12 residues. V lost 0 bases and J lost 5, with 6 bases in between. CDR3 sequence (DNA): TGCGCCAGCAGCTTGGAGGCTCACGAGCAGTACTTC. Its translation is CASSLEAHEQYF.

The chain joins TRBV18 to TRBJ2-7; 7 bases are a match to TRBD1. Germline loops: CDR1 KGHSH, CDR2 LQKENI. The V and J ends lost 3 bases and 2 bases, in that order; junction bases with no gene match: 7. The CDR3 is 15 amino acids. The CDR3 region is CASSPAGTVTYEQYF. The DNA for the CDR3 is TGTGCCAGCTCACCGGCCGGGACAGTCACCTACGAGCAGTACTTC.

This clone was picked up one time. The CDR3 DNA follows: TGTGCCAGTAGTATAGACCGGCGGGAGGGAAGGAAGAATCAGCCCCAGCATTTT. Amino acids: CASSIDRREGRKNQPQHF. The chain couples TRBV19 to TRBJ1-5; D ambiguous. The CDR3 runs to 18 residues. Germline lookup yields CDR1 LNHDA and CDR2 SQIVND (reference sequence). V lost 0 bases and J lost 4, with 19 bases in between. Variable domain in full (rest from reference TRBV19 and TRBJ1-5): DGGITQSPKYLFRKEGQNVTLSCEQNLNHDAMYWYRQDPGQGLRLIYYSQIVNDFQKGDIAEGYSVSREKKESFPLTVTSAQKNPTAFYLCASSIDRREGRKNQPQHFGDGTRLSIL.

V and J are TRBV7-6 and TRBJ2-1; the D gene is possibly TRBD1 (5 bases). The CDR3 runs to 15 residues. With 5 bases removed from V and 0 bases from J, the gap between germline ends came to 11 bases. Germline loops: CDR1 SGHVS, CDR2 FNYEAQ. CDR3 DNA sequence: TGTGCCAGCAGCCCGGACACCAACTCCTACAATGAGCAGTTCTTC. Translating gives CASSPDTNSYNEQFF.

The chain uses TRBV27 and TRBJ2-5; 7 nucleotides align to TRBD2. Germline-derived CDR1 and CDR2 are MNHEY and SMNVEV (reference sequence). The ends lost 2 bases at V and 4 bases at J; junction bases unmatched: 10. The CDR3 contains 16 residues. The CDR3 DNA reads TGTGCCAGCAGTTTAACATTTGGGGGGGGAGCAGAGACCCAGTACTTC. Protein: CASSLTFGGGAETQYF.

This clone has only a few counts. The J gene is TRBJ1-6, the V gene TRBV7-2; no reliable D call. Germline CDR1 SGHTA, CDR2 FQGNSA. The V end lost 4 bases, the J end lost 9 bases, and 13 bases lay between the germline ends. The CDR3 covers 14 residues. CDR3 sequence: CASSSRTATSPLHF. The CDR3 bases are TGTGCCAGCAGCTCCAGGACGGCGACTTCACCCCTCCACTTT.

The genes are TRBV7-2 and TRBJ2-5; no clear D. The germline CDR1 and CDR2 sequences are SGHTA and FQGNSA. V lost 2 bases and J 5 bases, leaving 9 bases between the germline ends. The CDR3 sequence is 13 residues long. As DNA, the CDR3 is TGTGCCAGCAGCTTATCCGGTTGGGAGACCCAGTACTTC. The encoded protein is CASSLSGWETQYF.

This chain connects TRBV6-5 to TRBJ1-3; 7 bases align to TRBD1. V lost 0 bases to trimming and J lost 8 bases; unmatched junction nucleotides: 10. The CDR3 spans 16 residues. In germline, CDR1 is MNHEY, CDR2 SVGAGI. The CDR3 sequence is CASSYSSGRGGYTIYF. The CDR3 coding sequence is TGTGCCAGCAGTTACTCGAGTGGCAGGGGGGGATACACCATATATTTT.

In its sample, this clone was seen once. J is TRBJ2-3 and V is TRBV18; no clear D gene. The germline gives CDR1 KGHSH, CDR2 LQKENI. Between the trimmed V and J ends, which lost 6 bases and 2 bases, there was a span of 9 bases. The CDR3 has 13 amino acids. The chain's CDR3 is CASSLPFTDTQYF. The CDR3 nucleotides are TGTGCCAGCTCCCTACCCTTCACAGATACGCAGTATTTT.

The chain couples TRBV28 to TRBJ1-4; D remains unclear. The V and J ends lost 6 bases and 0 bases respectively, with 17 bases between them. Germline CDR1 reads MDHEN; CDR2 reads SYDVKM. CDR3 length: 17 amino acids. The CDR3 DNA is TGTGCCAGCAGCCCCAACTTGGCCACCGCAACTAATGAAAAACTGTTTTTT. Translation gives CASSPNLATATNEKLFF.